The text below deals with one T cell receptor (beta chain). No antigen is known for it. The donors were part of the validation cohort, which consisted of some 120 subjects and was separate from the first cohort of about 720 subjects. Repertoires were generated with immunoSEQ multiplex PCR, while TCRdb's copy carries only in-frame clones and drops some. The sample contains some 150,000 clones, about 89% of which appear only once. CDR3 length equals 14 residues. Germline V CDR1 and CDR2: SGHRS, YFSETQ. Trimming shortened V by 1 base and J by 2 bases, and 7 bases separated the two germline ends. The source of the sample is a study of cytomegalovirus exposure and HLA in healthy donors. Study-level points and caveats: The tendency of first-cohort TCR clusters to co-occur in the roughly 120 validation repertoires was the finding of a later analysis. Associated with cytomegalovirus, according to the listing, were 150 to 200 TCR beta chains.

Sample: PBMCs. The gene calls are TRBV5-1 and TRBJ2-1, with D possibly being TRBD1 (5 bases). The clonotype was recovered from a man aged 18 to 35 in good health and CMV-seronegative. CDR3 bases: TGCGCCAGCAGCTTGCCGACAGCCTACAATGAGCAGTTCTTC. It specifies CASSLPTAYNEQFF.